What follows describes a single T cell receptor (beta chain). What antigen it recognizes has not been identified. The record has no base qualities; no much larger clone is one base away. Participants in the prospective study were aged roughly 18 to 100 years, lived in 24 United States geographic areas, and enrolled through a virtual design. In the prospective study, cohorts were assigned on the basis of participant-reported clinical history obtained from a screening survey and a study questionnaire. For ImmuneRACE Cohort 3, a participant was defined as recovered based on two consecutive negative NP/OP PCR tests, clearance by a healthcare professional, or resolution of symptoms. In the prospective study, mobile phlebotomists collected whole blood, serum and a nasopharyngeal or oropharyngeal swab from each participant. Additional blood draws and questionnaires over an approximately two-month period could optionally be provided by prospective study participants. Before DNA extraction, blood samples from the prospective study were shipped at room temperature or frozen.

As encoded in the germline V gene, CDR1 is KGHSH while CDR2 is LQKENI. Reading from cysteine to phenylalanine, the CDR3 counts 12 amino acids. Only the CDR3 part of the read is kept: 36 bases, read in frame from the first base. V trim: 5 bases; J trim: 8 bases; unmatched bases: 2. This sample is drawn from a study of blood T cell repertoires in COVID-19 (dated by TCRdb to 2018 to 2020). About the study as a whole: Collaborator samples came from the United States, Italy and Spain and covered acute and convalescent phases of COVID-19. The repertoires were released in a freely available public database intended as a resource for research on the immune response to SARS-CoV-2. The material from the prospective study consisted of cDNA or gDNA derived from T cells, B-cell-depleted T cells, or PBMCs. Samples came from the ongoing ImmuneRACE study (first 160 participants) plus 1,254 subjects from 6 global collaborators. Where available, HLA class I and class II types were obtained from metadata supplied by the sample provider rather than from assay-based typing. The sample metadata nearly always contained a de-identified subject ID, COVID-19 status, age in years and sex. The dataset comprised deeply sampled blood TCRbeta repertoires from subjects exposed to, actively infected with, or recovered from COVID-19.

The paper's findings and limits, for the study overall: The quantity of clinical and demographic metadata differed by source and by participant and was supplied without curation.

TCRbeta CDR3 regions were amplified from genomic DNA by means of the immunoSEQ Assay, a bias-controlled multiplex PCR. Per the authors' processing: Within the assay, amplification of reference gene primers was used to estimate how many nucleated cells each sample contained. To quantify the absolute abundance of each unique TCRbeta CDR3 rearrangement, sequence reads were collapsed and filtered. For each sample, productive Simpson clonality was calculated by taking the square root of Simpson's diversity index across productive rearrangements. This immuneACCESS table, as held by TCRdb, lists in-frame sequences with V and J called but not all clones. Of the missing ones, under half trace to an unresolved V gene in checked studies; the others have no known cause. V, J and clone size were drawn from that table, and D and trimming were deduced from the DNA. Across this sample there are about 290,000 clones, with 89% seen only once. 1.5% to 2% of the sample is in the top ten clones.

This sequence uses TRBV18 and TRBJ2-2, with 7 middle bases fitting TRBD1. The specimen was PBMCs or T cells enriched from blood (not recorded which). The sequence was collected from a woman aged 40 to 50 who had recovered from COVID-19. The DNA sequence is as follows: TGTGCCAGCTCAACGGGACAGGGGGAGCTGTTTTTT. Its coded protein is CASSTGQGELFF.